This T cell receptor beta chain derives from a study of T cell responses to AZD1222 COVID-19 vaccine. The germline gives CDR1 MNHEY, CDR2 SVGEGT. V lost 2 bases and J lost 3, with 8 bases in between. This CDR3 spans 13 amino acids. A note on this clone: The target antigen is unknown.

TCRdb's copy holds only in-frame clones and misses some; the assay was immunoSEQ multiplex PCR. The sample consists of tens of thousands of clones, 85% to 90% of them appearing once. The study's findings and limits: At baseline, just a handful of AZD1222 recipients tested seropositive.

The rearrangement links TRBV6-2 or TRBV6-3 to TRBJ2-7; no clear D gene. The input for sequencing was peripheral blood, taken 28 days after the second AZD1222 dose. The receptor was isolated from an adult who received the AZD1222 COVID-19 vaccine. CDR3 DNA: TGTGCCAGCAGTTACGGGCCTCTCTACGAGCAGTACTTC. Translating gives CASSYGPLYEQYF.